This T cell receptor (beta chain) was profiled in a study of T cell responses to AZD1222 COVID-19 vaccine. Sequencing used immunoSEQ multiplex PCR; TCRdb keeps in-frame clones, though not all of them. The sample lists roughly 120,000 clones; just over 90% were seen once. Details on this clone: Its antigen is undetermined.

General study points: Receipt of two AZD1222 doses was followed by a rise in Spike-specific TCR breadth and depth.

Germline assignment: CDR1 LNHDA and CDR2 SQIVND (reference sequence). Trimming cost V 6 bases and J 5 bases; bases outside gene matches: 9. The CDR3 has 15 amino acids. The sequence was obtained from an adult who received the AZD1222 COVID-19 vaccine. This chain uses TRBV19 with TRBJ1-4; 7 positions agree with TRBD1. This specimen was peripheral blood, taken 28 days after the second AZD1222 dose. In nucleotides, the CDR3 is TGTGCCAGTAGAATTCGACAGGGCCGCAATGAAAAACTGTTTTTT. This gives the protein CASRIRQGRNEKLFF.